Below, 14 T cell receptor beta chains from the same sample are listed, as sequenced in a study of beta chain features in type 1 diabetes. Every isolated RNA sample was fully reverse transcribed, so sequencing captured expressed TCRB transcripts. Sequencing used immunoSEQ multiplex PCR; TCRdb keeps in-frame clones, though not all of them. The table has 120,000 to 150,000 clones, approximately 52% seen once; the top ten hold roughly 0.42%. Sequences were obtained from Tregs from blood. The receptor set was obtained from a man between 18 and 35 years old in good health.

This clone showed up just a few times. The gene calls are TRBV19 and TRBJ1-2; the match to TRBD1 covers 8 bases. Germline CDR1 LNHDA, CDR2 SQIVND (reference sequence). J lost 2 bases, V lost 8 bases, and 7 bases had no gene match. The CDR3 is made up of 14 amino acids. CDR3 DNA: TGTGCCAGTCTGAGGACAGGGCTGAACTATGGCTACACCTTC. Translating gives CASLRTGLNYGYTF.

The V and J genes are TRBV5-1 and TRBJ2-3, with 14 nucleotides matching TRBD2. Germline CDR1 SGHRS, CDR2 YFSETQ. With 4 bases clipped from V and 6 bases from J, the junction kept 4 bases outside the gene matches. This CDR3 contains 15 residues. CDR3 sequence: CASSGGLAGVDTQYF. CDR3 in DNA: TGCGCCAGCAGCGGGGGACTAGCGGGAGTTGATACGCAGTATTTT.

There are a few counts of this clone. The V call is TRBV7-3, the J call TRBJ1-2; D gene ambiguous. The CDR3 is 13 amino acids. Germline assignment: CDR1 SGHTA and CDR2 FQGTGA. V dropped 5 bases and J dropped 8 bases, with 15 bases sitting between them. Here the CDR3 reads CASSLGSGRGYTF. The CDR3, as DNA: TGTGCCAGCAGCCTCGGGTCGGGGAGGGGCTACACCTTC.

The chain combines TRBV5-6 with TRBJ2-2; 7 bases fit TRBD1. V shed 1 base, J shed 7 bases, and the junction held 13 bases outside the gene matches. The V gene's germline CDR1 is SGHDT and CDR2 YYEEEE. This CDR3 spans 17 amino acids. CDR3 loop: CASSLIYDRAVHGELFF. The CDR3 DNA is TGTGCCAGCAGCTTGATATATGACAGGGCGGTGCACGGGGAGCTGTTTTTT.

The CDR3 nucleotides are TGTGCCAGCAGTTACTCACAGGGGTCGAATACGCAGTATTTT. It yields the protein CASSYSQGSNTQYF. The gene calls are TRBV6-5 and TRBJ2-3; TRBD1 matches at 7 bases. The germline V gene encodes CDR1 MNHEY and CDR2 SVGAGI. J was trimmed by 7 bases and V by 0 bases; bases with no gene match: 4. CDR3 length: 14 amino acids.

V usage is TRBV27 and J usage is TRBJ2-1; D might be TRBD2 (5 bases). V gave up 5 bases and J gave up 7 bases, with 21 bases separating them. Germline CDR1 reads MNHEY; CDR2 reads SMNVEV (reference sequence). CDR3 length: 16 amino acids. DNA for the CDR3: TGTGCCAGCAGTCCCCCTCATTCTTGGCGAGGGAATGAGCAGTTCTTC. Translation: CASSPPHSWRGNEQFF.

The chain combines TRBV28 with TRBJ2-6, with a weak D call TRBD2 (7 bases). Trimming left V 3 bases short and J 3 bases short, with 9 bases between. In germline, CDR1 is MDHEN, CDR2 SYDVKM. The CDR3 is 15 amino acids. This CDR3 is CASSFGGLGANVLTF. Here the CDR3 DNA reads TGTGCCAGCAGTTTCGGGGGGCTTGGGGCCAACGTCCTGACTTTC.

The V and J genes are TRBV5-1 and TRBJ2-2, with D perhaps TRBD1 (6 bases). The CDR3 length is 17 residues. Germline loops: CDR1 SGHRS, CDR2 YFSETQ. The V end was cut by 0 bases, the J end by 0 bases, with 12 bases between. The CDR3 coding sequence is TGCGCCAGCAGCTTGGATCCTAGGACAGCGAACACCGGGGAGCTGTTTTTT. The encoded protein is CASSLDPRTANTGELFF.

This chain links TRBV6-1 with TRBJ1-1; D is unresolved. The V gene lost 2 bases and the J gene lost 1 base, with 11 bases spanning the gap. CDR1 and CDR2 from the germline V gene are MNHNS and SASEGT. CDR3 length equals 15 residues. The CDR3 loop reads CASSEYGQANTEAFF. CDR3 nucleotide sequence: TGTGCCAGCAGTGAATATGGTCAGGCGAACACTGAAGCTTTCTTT.

This clone turned up a few times. The chain employs TRBV7-9 and TRBJ2-7; possibly TRBD1 for D (8 bases). The ends were cut back, 5 bases at V and 7 bases at J, with 18 bases in the middle. Germline assignment: CDR1 SEHNR and CDR2 FQNEAQ (reference sequence). The CDR3 covers 14 residues. This CDR3 reads CASSQRDRLLEQYF. For the CDR3, the DNA is TGTGCCAGCAGCCAGCGGGACAGGTTGTTGGAGCAGTACTTC.

The chain employs TRBV30 and TRBJ2-7, with D uncertain. From germline, CDR1 is GTSNPN and CDR2 SVGIG (reference sequence). Trimming pared 2 bases from V and 2 bases from J, leaving 4 bases between. The CDR3 covers 11 residues. CDR3 bases: TGTGCCTGGAGTAATACCTACGAGCAGTACTTC. As protein: CAWSNTYEQYF.

The chain recombines TRBV5-1 with TRBJ1-1; D not resolved. The CDR3 length is 13 residues. Trimming took off 3 bases at V and 1 base at J, with 7 bases between the two ends. Germline CDR1 is SGHRS and CDR2 is YFSETQ. The CDR3 sequence: CASSSLRNTEAFF. The DNA for the CDR3 is TGCGCCAGCAGCTCCCTCAGGAACACTGAAGCTTTCTTT.

This clone showed up just a few times. This chain connects TRBV7-9 to TRBJ2-4; TRBD1 is a possible D gene (6 bases). The CDR3 consists of 13 residues. Trimming took off 3 bases at V and 5 bases at J, with 8 bases between the two ends. Germline V CDR1 and CDR2: SEHNR, FQNEAQ (reference sequence). The CDR3 region is CASSFAGENIQYF. The CDR3 DNA reads as TGTGCCAGCAGCTTCGCAGGGGAAAACATTCAGTACTTC.

V is TRBV19 and J is TRBJ1-5, with 12 bases fitting TRBD1. The V gene's germline CDR1 is LNHDA and CDR2 SQIVND (reference sequence). This CDR3 is 16 amino acids long. After removal of 6 bases from V and 7 bases from J, the junction contained 10 bases not matched to a gene. The CDR3 region has the DNA TGTGCCAGTAGGAACCGGGGACAGGGGGCTAGCCAGCCCCAGCATTTT. Translated, it gives CASRNRGQGASQPQHF.